The 18 T cell receptor beta chains below all came from one sample that was sequenced in a study of vaccination effects on CD4 cells after COVID-19. These receptors are not linked to any known antigen. This table comes from immunoSEQ multiplex PCR, and its TCRdb copy is limited to in-frame clones, with some not included. The table shows 30,000 or so clones, with 55% to 85% occurring only once. Within the ViraFEST assay, antigen-specific CD4+ T cells underwent expansion with viral peptide pools prior to sequencing. Cells that had been cultured for 10 days were the source of isolated CD4+ T cells. Either the mRNA-1273 or the BNT162b2 vaccine was given to participants as two doses. Sequenced here: CD4+ T cells from PBMCs cultured with HCoV-NL63 spike peptides, sampled after COVID-19 vaccination. Source of these receptors: a human donor who received a COVID-19 vaccine.

V is TRBV27 and J is TRBJ1-1, with D possibly being TRBD1 (6 bases). The length of the CDR3 is 18 residues. The V gene's germline CDR1 is MNHEY and CDR2 SMNVEV (reference sequence). Trimming cost V 4 bases and J 3 bases, with 24 bases left between them. The CDR3: CASSSHRARGAGYTEAFF. DNA for the CDR3: TGTGCCAGCAGTTCTCATAGGGCAAGGGGGGCCGGATACACTGAAGCTTTCTTT.

The chain uses TRBV3-1 (or the pseudogene TRBV3-2) and TRBJ1-4; perhaps TRBD1 as D (5 bases). V dropped 5 bases and J dropped 0 bases, with 13 bases sitting between them. Germline CDR1 and CDR2: LGHDT and YNNKEL (reference sequence). The CDR3 extends over 16 amino acids. The CDR3 nucleotides are TGTGCCAGCAGCTACCCCCAGACAGCAACTAATGAAAAACTGTTTTTT. Amino acid sequence: CASSYPQTATNEKLFF.

The chain employs TRBV2 and TRBJ2-7, with TRBD1 identical over 9 bases. CDR3 size: 13 residues. The germline V gene encodes CDR1 SNHLY and CDR2 FYNNEI. Trimming at V came to 5 bases and at J to 3 bases, leaving 2 bases not matched to a gene. The CDR3 DNA is TGTGCCAGCAGTTCGGGACAGGGCTACGAGCAGTACTTC. Its protein product is CASSSGQGYEQYF.

The chain has TRBV7-8 and TRBJ1-1, with D uncertain. V gave up 3 bases and J gave up 1 base, with 9 bases separating them. Per the germline V gene, CDR1 is SGHVS and CDR2 is FQNEAQ. This CDR3 is built from 14 residues. The CDR3, as DNA: TGTGCCAGCAGCTTTCAGTCGAGGAACACTGAAGCTTTCTTT. It codes for CASSFQSRNTEAFF.

The gene calls are TRBV13 and TRBJ1-2, with 8 positions matching TRBD1. CDR1 PRHDT and CDR2 FYEKMQ come from the germline V gene (reference sequence). The length of the CDR3 is 16 residues. The trim removed 1 base at V and 5 bases at J, leaving 9 bases unmatched. DNA of the CDR3: TGTGCCAGCAGCTTAGCCCCTGGACAGGGAGGGTATGGCTACACCTTC. Amino acids: CASSLAPGQGGYGYTF.

In this sample, this clone turned up a few times. The chain recombines TRBV27 with TRBJ1-5; D gene unclear. The CDR3 has 16 amino acids. The ends were cut back, 2 bases at V and 0 bases at J, with 11 bases in the middle. Germline V gene data show CDR1 as MNHEY and CDR2 as SMNVEV (reference sequence). The CDR3 loop reads CASSLSGGLSNQPQHF. The CDR3 DNA is TGTGCCAGCAGTTTAAGCGGCGGGCTTAGCAATCAGCCCCAGCATTTT.

The chain links TRBV5-4 to TRBJ2-3; D may correspond to TRBD1 or TRBD2 (5 bases each). Trimming took off 0 bases at V and 5 bases at J, with 10 bases between the two ends. This CDR3 is built from 14 residues. Per germline, CDR1 SGHNT and CDR2 YYREEE (reference sequence). CDR3 region: CASSLDRGGDTQYF. The CDR3 region has the DNA TGTGCCAGCAGCTTGGACCGGGGCGGAGATACGCAGTATTTT.

The rearrangement joins TRBV6-1 to TRBJ1-2; TRBD1 is a possible D gene (6 bases). Trimming pared 3 bases from V and 0 bases from J, leaving 14 bases between. The CDR3 covers 16 residues. Germline lookup yields CDR1 MNHNS and CDR2 SASEGT. The CDR3 nucleotides are TGTGCCAGCAGTGACAGTGGGACACTAGCTAACTATGGCTACACCTTC. Amino acid sequence: CASSDSGTLANYGYTF.

The CDR3 bases are TGTGCCAGCAGCCTCAATCCCGGTTCGAACACCGGGGAGCTGTTTTTT. Translation: CASSLNPGSNTGELFF. The chain is built from TRBV11-1 and TRBJ2-2; D not certain. The V gene lost 5 bases and the J gene lost 0 bases, with 13 bases spanning the gap. Germline CDR1 is SGHAT and CDR2 is FQDESV (reference sequence). This CDR3 has 16 residues.

This clone was counted only a few times. The chain recombines TRBV10-1 with TRBJ2-3, with 8 positions matching TRBD1. The CDR3 has 13 residues. Germline trimming cut 5 bases from V and 11 bases from J; bases unmatched to any gene: 9. Germline lookup yields CDR1 WNHNN and CDR2 SYGVQD (reference sequence). CDR3 residues: CASSKPGGGGQYF. Here the CDR3 DNA reads TGCGCCAGCAGTAAACCAGGGGGCGGAGGGCAGTATTTT.

The sample holds one count of this clone. The chain employs TRBV5-1 and TRBJ2-7; D remains ambiguous. The CDR3 runs to 15 residues. Trimming stripped 0 bases from V and 1 base from J, with 11 bases between. The germline V gene has CDR1 SGHRS and CDR2 YFSETQ. This CDR3 reads CASSLANTKSYEQYF. As DNA, the CDR3 is TGCGCCAGCAGCTTGGCGAACACAAAATCCTACGAGCAGTACTTC.

The chain combines TRBV9 with TRBJ2-1; D is possibly TRBD2 (6 bases). This CDR3 contains 15 residues. Trimming took off 1 base at V and 0 bases at J, with 8 bases between the two ends. Germline assignment: CDR1 SGDLS and CDR2 YYNGEE. CDR3 sequence reads: CASSVMGGSYNEQFF. The CDR3 nucleotides read TGTGCCAGCAGCGTAATGGGAGGCTCCTACAATGAGCAGTTCTTC.

The CDR3 nucleotides read TGTGCCAGCAGCTTAGATCCGGGTAACACTGAAGCTTTCTTT. This encodes CASSLDPGNTEAFF. The V call is TRBV7-2, the J call TRBJ1-1; no firm D call. CDR3 length equals 14 residues. The V gene's germline CDR1 is SGHTA and CDR2 FQGNSA. V lost 1 base and J 2 bases, leaving 8 bases between the germline ends.

V is TRBV5-8 and J is TRBJ2-1; 8 nucleotides align to TRBD1. CDR1 and CDR2 from the germline V gene are SGHTS and YDEGEE. Trimming removed 4 bases from V and 5 bases from J; junction bases left unmatched: 14. The CDR3 extends over 17 amino acids. CDR3 protein: CASSANPRQGPNNEQFF. The CDR3 bases are TGTGCCAGCAGCGCTAACCCGAGACAGGGGCCCAACAATGAGCAGTTCTTC.

The chain uses TRBV30 and TRBJ2-1; 12 bases map to TRBD2. Germline assignment: CDR1 GTSNPN and CDR2 SVGIG (reference sequence). There are 16 residues in the CDR3. Germline trimming cut 3 bases from V and 8 bases from J; bases unmatched to any gene: 11. CDR3 nucleotide sequence: TGTGCCTGGAGCACCGTACCTAGCGGGGGGGTCCATGAGCAGTTCTTC. It translates to CAWSTVPSGGVHEQFF.

This chain joins TRBV10-1 and TRBJ1-4; no firm D call. Looked up from germline, CDR1 is WNHNN and CDR2 is SYGVQD (reference sequence). The CDR3 length is 14 residues. V was trimmed by 3 bases and J by 0 bases, leaving 5 bases between them. CDR3 in DNA: TGCGCCAGCAGTGAAGGTTCAACTAATGAAAAACTGTTTTTT. This translates into CASSEGSTNEKLFF.

This chain connects TRBV6-5 to TRBJ2-7; D is undetermined. The V gene's germline CDR1 is MNHEY and CDR2 SVGAGI. This CDR3 has 13 amino acids. V gave up 10 bases and J gave up 2 bases, with 15 bases separating them. CDR3 residues: CATTRWGTYEQYF. As DNA, the CDR3 is TGTGCCACGACACGATGGGGTACCTACGAGCAGTACTTC.

The rearrangement uses TRBV6-5 and TRBJ2-7, with D perhaps matching TRBD1 (6 bases). V gave up 5 bases and J gave up 3 bases, with 17 bases separating them. The CDR3 is made up of 15 amino acids. CDR1 MNHEY and CDR2 SVGAGI come from the germline V gene. The CDR3 loop is CASSLDSSPIYEQYF. CDR3 coding DNA: TGTGCCAGCAGTCTGGACAGCAGTCCCATCTACGAGCAGTACTTC.